A selection of T cell receptor beta chains follows, all from one sample in a study of OX40 agonist ivuxolimab in advanced cancers. The assay was immunoSEQ multiplex PCR, and TCRdb's table has in-frame clones only and misses some. The sample has approximately 100,000 clones; 87% are singletons. This specimen was CD4+ or CD8+ T cells sorted from blood, taken in a trial of the OX40 agonist ivuxolimab. Receptor source: an adult with an advanced solid tumor such as melanoma, head and neck, liver or kidney cancer. Each CDR3 is given with its conserved first and last residue. The D gene is left open where the match is weak. Not every row has a clone size; where given, it reads once, few, many or a size class.

v_gene	d_gene	j_gene	abundance	CDR3nt	CDR3aa
TRBV18	TRBD1	TRBJ2-7	few	TGTGCCAGCTCACCTGGACAGGGATCCGAGCAGTACTTC	CASSPGQGSEQYF
TRBV5-1	-	TRBJ1-1	-	TGCGCCAGCAGCCTAGGCCGGGGGCGAATCGGGACTGAAGCTTTCTTT	CASSLGRGRIGTEAFF
TRBV7-8	-	TRBJ2-7	-	TGTGCCAGCAGTCAAGACAGTGCATCCTACGAGCAGTACTTC	CASSQDSASYEQYF
TRBV19	-	TRBJ2-1	-	TGTGCCAGTAGTATGTACAATGAGCAGTTCTTC	CASSMYNEQFF
TRBV7-9	-	TRBJ1-6	many	TGTGCCAGCAGCTTAGGTGGGACATTTTCACCCCTCCACTTT	CASSLGGTFSPLHF
TRBV18	-	TRBJ1-5	-	TGTGCCAGCTCACCCGGGACGGGACTTAGCAATCAGCCCCAGCATTTT	CASSPGTGLSNQPQHF
TRBV5-6	-	TRBJ2-7	-	TGTGCCAGCAGCGGGACAAACTACGAGCAGTACTTC	CASSGTNYEQYF
TRBV27	-	TRBJ1-2	-	TGTGCCAGCAGTTGGGATCTGTCTACGGGGGGCTACACCTTC	CASSWDLSTGGYTF
TRBV2	-	TRBJ1-5	-	TGTGCCAGCGTCTCTTTTCCTCCGGGGCCCCAGCATTTT	CASVSFPPGPQHF
TRBV18	TRBD1	TRBJ1-2	few	TGTGCCAGCTCAGAGGTGGCAGGGGGCGCGGGCGGCTACACCTTC	CASSEVAGGAGGYTF
TRBV15	-	TRBJ1-2	-	TGTGCCACCAGCAGAGACCCTGGCGGCACCTTTACCCTCTATGGCTACACCTTC	CATSRDPGGTFTLYGYTF
TRBV5-5	-	TRBJ2-1	-	TGTGCCAGCAGCTTGGACACCTACAATGAGCAGTTCTTC	CASSLDTYNEQFF
TRBV10-2	TRBD2	TRBJ2-5	-	TGCGCCAGCAGACTAGCGGGGATTCAAGAGACCCAGTACTTC	CASRLAGIQETQYF
TRBV6-1	-	TRBJ1-3	once	TGTGCCAGCGGCCCCGGGGGACCTGGAAACACCATATATTTT	CASGPGGPGNTIYF
TRBV5-1	-	TRBJ2-6	-	TGCGCCAGCACCTTCGCTGGGGCCAACGTCCTGACTTTC	CASTFAGANVLTF
TRBV29-1	-	TRBJ1-4	-	TGCAGCGGCAAATTGGGGAGTACAACTAATGAAAAACTGTTTTTT	CSGKLGSTTNEKLFF
TRBV7-9	-	TRBJ2-2	-	TGTGCCTGGTTTTTGGGGGGCCGAAACACCGGGGAGCTGTTTTTT	CAWFLGGRNTGELFF
TRBV2	-	TRBJ2-3	-	TGTGCCAGCAGTGAAGCGTTACCCACAGATACGCAGTATTTT	CASSEALPTDTQYF
TRBV7-3	-	TRBJ2-3	-	TGTGCCAGCAGCTTTCAGACCGGGAGCACAGATACGCAGTATTTT	CASSFQTGSTDTQYF
TRBV9	TRBD1	TRBJ2-1	-	TGTGCCAGCAGCGTGGGACAGGGGGCAGACAATGAGCAGTTCTTC	CASSVGQGADNEQFF
TRBV5-1	TRBD1	TRBJ1-4	-	TGCGCCAGCAGCTTGGTATCTCCGGGACAGGCCGCTGGGAAGAATGAAAAACTGTTTTTT	CASSLVSPGQAAGKNEKLFF
TRBV29-1	-	TRBJ1-2	-	TGCAGCGTTGATGGCGTCAGTGGCTACACCTTC	CSVDGVSGYTF
TRBV19	-	TRBJ2-1	-	TGTGCCAGTAGCTCAGGGTTATGGGATGGCTACAATGAGCAGTTCTTC	CASSSGLWDGYNEQFF
TRBV18	-	TRBJ2-7	-	TGTGCCAGCTACGACAGATCCTTAACCTACGAGCAGTACTTC	CASYDRSLTYEQYF
TRBV9	TRBD2	TRBJ2-5	-	TGTGCCAGCAGCGAGCGCGGGGGGGCGGAGACCCAGTACTTC	CASSERGGAETQYF
TRBV9	-	TRBJ2-7	-	TGTGCCAGCAGCTCGGGACGGCGCTCGGGCGAGCAGTACTTC	CASSSGRRSGEQYF
TRBV21-1	-	TRBJ2-5	-	TGTGCCAGCAGCGCCCGCCGGCTCGACCAGACATACAAGAGACACGAAACCAAGACCCAGTACTTC	CASSARRLDQTYKRHETKTQYF
TRBV5-4	TRBD1	TRBJ1-3	-	TGTGCCAGCAGCCCGGGACAGGGGGCCAACACCATATATTTT	CASSPGQGANTIYF
TRBV7-2	TRBD2	TRBJ2-3	-	TGTGCCAGCGGCGGGGGGGGCACAGATACGCAGTATTTT	CASGGGGTDTQYF
TRBV7-2	-	TRBJ2-7	-	TGTGCCAGCAGCTCCCGGGACCGTACCTACGAGCAGTACTTC	CASSSRDRTYEQYF
TRBV10-2	TRBD2	TRBJ2-3	few	TGCGCCAGCAGTGCCGGGACTAGTGGGGGCGAGGGCACAGATACGCAGTATTTT	CASSAGTSGGEGTDTQYF
TRBV7-2	-	TRBJ2-5	-	TGTGCCAGCAGCTTAGCGGTAGCGGAAGAGAAGTCCCAGTACTTC	CASSLAVAEEKSQYF
TRBV20-1	-	TRBJ2-7	-	TGCAGTGTGGGAGGAGGGGACGAGCAGTACTTC	CSVGGGDEQYF
TRBV5-4	-	TRBJ1-2	few	TGTGCCAGCACCCCGCAAGACAGCGTCTATGGCTACACCTTC	CASTPQDSVYGYTF
TRBV7-6	-	TRBJ2-1	once	TGTGCCAGCAGCTTAGCAGTCTACAATGAGCAGTTCTTC	CASSLAVYNEQFF
TRBV5-1	-	TRBJ1-5	-	TGCGCCAGCAGCCCAAACGGGGGCAGTCAGCCCCAGCATTTT	CASSPNGGSQPQHF
TRBV14	-	TRBJ1-2	-	TGTGCCAGCAGCCAAGATAGGGGGATGTACACCTTC	CASSQDRGMYTF
TRBV29-1	-	TRBJ1-1	-	TGCAGCGTCGACGTAGGATCGAACACTGAAGCTTTCTTT	CSVDVGSNTEAFF
TRBV6-6	-	TRBJ1-5	-	TGTGCCAGCACCATCTTTCCCGATCAGCCCCAGCATTTT	CASTIFPDQPQHF
TRBV4-1	-	TRBJ1-3	-	TGCGCCAGCAGCCGTCGAGGGCTCATCTCTTCTGGAAACACCATATATTTT	CASSRRGLISSGNTIYF
TRBV7-9	TRBD1	TRBJ1-2	-	TGTGCCAGCAGCCACTCCCGGACAGGCCATGGCTACACCTTC	CASSHSRTGHGYTF
TRBV18	-	TRBJ1-2	-	TGTGCCAGCTCACCCAGGACGGGGGATGGCTACACCTTC	CASSPRTGDGYTF
TRBV7-9	TRBD2	TRBJ2-7	few	TGTGCCAGCAGCTTAGTTCCCCCTACTAGCGGGGCCTACGAGCAGTACTTC	CASSLVPPTSGAYEQYF
TRBV10-3	-	TRBJ2-2	-	TGTGCCATCAGTGAGTCGACTACCGGGGAGCTGTTTTTT	CAISESTTGELFF
TRBV10-1	-	TRBJ2-2	-	TGCGCCAGCAGTGATTGGATCCGAACCGGGGAGCTGTTTTTT	CASSDWIRTGELFF
TRBV5-1	TRBD1	TRBJ1-1	-	TGCGCCAGCAGCTTAGGACAGGGCAAGAACACTGAAGCTTTCTTT	CASSLGQGKNTEAFF
TRBV19	-	TRBJ1-4	-	TGTGCCAGTAGTATTTTAGAGAAAACTGCAACTAATGAAAAACTGTTTTTT	CASSILEKTATNEKLFF
TRBV2	-	TRBJ2-5	-	TGTGCCAGCAGTGGAACAGGGTTCCGAGAGACCCAGTACTTC	CASSGTGFRETQYF
TRBV7-3	-	TRBJ2-5	-	TGTGCCAGCAGTCCTCAGGGAATTGGAGAGACCCAGTACTTC	CASSPQGIGETQYF